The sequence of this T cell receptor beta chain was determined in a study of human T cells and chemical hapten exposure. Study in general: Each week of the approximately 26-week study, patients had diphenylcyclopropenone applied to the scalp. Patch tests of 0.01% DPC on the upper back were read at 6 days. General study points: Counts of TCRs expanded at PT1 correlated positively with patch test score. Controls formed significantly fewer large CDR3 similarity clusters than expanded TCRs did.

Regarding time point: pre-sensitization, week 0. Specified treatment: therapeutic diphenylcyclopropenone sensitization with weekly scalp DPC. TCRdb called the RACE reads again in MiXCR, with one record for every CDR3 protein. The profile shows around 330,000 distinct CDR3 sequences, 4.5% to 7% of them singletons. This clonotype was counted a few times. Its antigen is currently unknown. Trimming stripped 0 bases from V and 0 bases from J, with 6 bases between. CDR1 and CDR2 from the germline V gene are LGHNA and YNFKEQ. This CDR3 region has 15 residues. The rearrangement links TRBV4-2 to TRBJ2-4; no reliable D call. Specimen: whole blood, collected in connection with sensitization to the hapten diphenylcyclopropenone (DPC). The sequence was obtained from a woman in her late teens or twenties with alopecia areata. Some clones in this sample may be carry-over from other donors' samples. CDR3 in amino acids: CASSQDELAKNIQYF. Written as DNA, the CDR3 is TGTGCCAGCAGCCAAGATGAACTAGCCAAAAACATTCAGTACTTC.